The T cell receptor beta chain described here comes from a study of shared clonotypes between healthy human individuals. All the donors were Caucasian adults who lived in Nashville, Tennessee. Trimming took 5 bases from V and 7 from J, leaving 14 bases between them. The CDR3 extends over 13 amino acids. Germline V gene data show CDR1 as LNHDA and CDR2 as SQIVND (reference sequence). Sorted-subset replicate PCRs used 200 to 250 ng DNA, roughly 28,000 T cell genomes. How the authors handled the data: As immunoSEQ supplied junction-only sequences (without quality scores), filtering differed. Using immunoSEQ multiplex PCR, the repertoire was profiled, and TCRdb retains in-frame clones only, with some absent. V and J calls and clone size are those listed in that table; D and trimming were worked out from the DNA. Of roughly 1,100,000 clones listed, 65% to 75% are singletons.

The sample was memory CD4+ T cells sorted from blood. Subset of the sample: CD45RA-negative fraction. This chain uses TRBV19 with TRBJ1-2; the D gene is possibly TRBD1 (5 bases). The TCR comes from a man between 18 and 35 years old in good health. The CDR3, as DNA: TGTGCCAGTAGTCTACGACAGACGACTGGCTACACCTTC. Amino acid sequence: CASSLRQTTGYTF. The whole variable domain, remainder taken from reference TRBV19 and TRBJ1-2, is DGGITQSPKYLFRKEGQNVTLSCEQNLNHDAMYWYRQDPGQGLRLIYYSQIVNDFQKGDIAEGYSVSREKKESFPLTVTSAQKNPTAFYLCASSLRQTTGYTFGSGTRLTVV.